The 11 T cell receptor beta chains reported below all come from one sample, sequenced in a study of OX40 agonist ivuxolimab in advanced cancers. Produced via immunoSEQ multiplex PCR; TCRdb's table is partial and in-frame only. The profile shows about 100,000 clones, 80% to 95% of them singletons. This sample comprised CD4+ or CD8+ T cells sorted from blood, obtained in a trial of the OX40 agonist ivuxolimab. The receptors come from an adult with an advanced solid tumor such as melanoma, head and neck, liver or kidney cancer.

The chain is built from TRBV27 and TRBJ2-4; D may correspond to TRBD1 or TRBD2 (6 bases each). V dropped 6 bases and J dropped 0 bases, with 15 bases sitting between them. Germline CDR1 and CDR2: MNHEY and SMNVEV (reference sequence). There are 16 residues in the CDR3. The CDR3 loop is CASSRGTSLAKNIQYF. The CDR3 nucleotides are TGTGCCAGCAGCAGGGGCACTAGCTTAGCCAAAAACATTCAGTACTTC.

V and J are TRBV18 and TRBJ2-3; 8 bases fit TRBD2. The CDR3 has 15 amino acids. Unmatched junction bases numbered 3, after V lost 3 bases and J lost 1 base. Germline-derived CDR1 and CDR2 are KGHSH and LQKENI. The DNA of the CDR3 is TGTGCCAGCTCACCTCAAGCGGGAGGCACAGATACGCAGTATTTT. Its translation is CASSPQAGGTDTQYF.

The V call is TRBV5-1, the J call TRBJ2-5, with 7 nucleotides matching TRBD1. This CDR3 has 13 residues. With V trimmed by 0 bases and J by 5 bases, 1 base remained unmatched. The germline V gene has CDR1 SGHRS and CDR2 YFSETQ. CDR3 in amino acids: CASSLEQGETQYF. The CDR3 nucleotides read TGCGCCAGCAGCTTGGAACAGGGGGAGACCCAGTACTTC.

The J gene is TRBJ1-4, the V gene TRBV21-1; the listed D gene, TRBD1, was not tested against the DNA. TRBV21-1 represents a pseudogene. The CDR3 covers 11 residues. The CDR3 DNA reads as TGTGCCAGCAAGGGGGTGCCTAGGCTGTTTTTT. Amino acids: CASKGVPRLFF.

This chain uses TRBV7-2 with TRBJ1-2, with 7 bases that match TRBD1. The CDR3 has 15 residues. V shed 2 bases, J shed 3 bases, and the junction held 6 bases outside the gene matches. Germline CDR1 reads SGHTA; CDR2 reads FQGNSA. CDR3 bases: TGTGCCAGCAGCTTAAGGAGGGGGCGTGACTATGGCTACACCTTC. Translated, it gives CASSLRRGRDYGYTF.

V gene TRBV6-5 combines with J gene TRBJ2-7; 11 bases are a match to TRBD1. The germline gives CDR1 MNHEY, CDR2 SVGAGI. The CDR3 covers 16 residues. With V trimmed by 2 bases and J by 1 base, 4 bases remained unmatched. The chain's CDR3 is CASSYGTGGRSYEQYF. CDR3 DNA: TGTGCCAGCAGTTACGGGACAGGGGGGAGGTCCTACGAGCAGTACTTC.

The V gene is TRBV20-1, the J gene TRBJ2-1, with D hard to call. Trimming stripped 6 bases from V and 5 bases from J, with 5 bases between. There are 10 residues in the CDR3. Per the germline V gene, CDR1 is DFQATT and CDR2 is SNEGSKA (reference sequence). The CDR3: CSAADNEQFF. For the CDR3, the DNA is TGCAGTGCCGCGGACAATGAGCAGTTCTTC.

V is TRBV28 and J is TRBJ2-3, with 7 bases aligning to TRBD2. The V gene's germline CDR1 is MDHEN and CDR2 SYDVKM. Trimming cost V 5 bases and J 9 bases; bases outside gene matches: 5. The CDR3 runs 12 residues. The CDR3, as DNA: TGTGCCAGCAGTAGCGACGGGGGGACGCAGTATTTT. Translating it yields CASSSDGGTQYF.

This chain links TRBV7-3 with TRBJ2-2; D ambiguous. The CDR3 is made up of 13 amino acids. The germline V and J ends were trimmed by 5 bases and 5 bases, with 9 bases remaining between them. Germline V lookup: CDR1 SGHTA, CDR2 FQGTGA. The CDR3 reads CASSLLGTGELFF. Here the CDR3 DNA reads TGTGCCAGCAGCCTTCTCGGGACCGGGGAGCTGTTTTTT.

This sequence joins TRBV6-1 and TRBJ2-3; 7 bases map to TRBD2. This CDR3 comprises 13 residues. CDR1 is MNHNS and CDR2 is SASEGT in the germline V gene. The ends lost 5 bases at V and 9 bases at J; junction bases unmatched: 8. CDR3 sequence: CASSLQGGDTQYF. DNA for the CDR3: TGTGCCAGCAGTCTCCAGGGAGGGGACACGCAGTATTTT.

The chain couples TRBV7-8 to TRBJ2-2; possible D gene TRBD2, 5 bases. V lost 4 bases and J lost 0, with 18 bases in between. Per the germline V gene, CDR1 is SGHVS and CDR2 is FQNEAQ. This CDR3 contains 18 residues. CDR3 in amino acids: CASSSRPRAGSNTGELFF. For the CDR3, the DNA is TGTGCCAGCAGCTCCCGACCTAGGGCGGGTTCGAACACCGGGGAGCTGTTTTTT. The variable domain in full, with the rest retrieved from reference TRBV7-8 and TRBJ2-2, is GAGVSQSPRYKVAKRGQDVALRCDPISGHVSLFWYQQALGQGPEFLTYFQNEAQLDKSGLPSDRFFAERPEGSVSTLKIQRTQQEDSAVYLCASSSRPRAGSNTGELFFGEGSRLTVL.